Below are 15 T cell receptor beta chains sequenced from a single sample in a study of graft-versus-host responses after intestinal transplantation. No antigen is known for these receptors. Only in-frame clones appear in the TCRdb table, and some are missing; sequencing was by immunoSEQ multiplex PCR. The sample records fewer than 95,000 clones, 85% to 95% being singletons. This specimen was unstimulated CD8+ T cells sorted from spleen or lymph node cells, taken before intestinal transplant. Every receptor here comes from a human donor who received an intestinal transplant.

The chain is built from TRBV14 and TRBJ2-1, with D possibly being TRBD2 (5 bases). The CDR3 runs 15 residues. V was cut by 1 base and J by 8 bases, with 15 bases left in between. The germline V gene encodes CDR1 SGHDN and CDR2 FVKESK. The CDR3 DNA follows: TGTGCCAGCAGCCAAGGGTCTAGCAGTCTAGATGAGCAGTTCTTC. It is translated as CASSQGSSSLDEQFF.

This clone has just one count. The V and J genes are TRBV7-9 and TRBJ2-1; possibly TRBD2 for D (6 bases). CDR3 length: 13 residues. Trimming took off 5 bases at V and 4 bases at J, with 9 bases between the two ends. Germline V lookup: CDR1 SEHNR, CDR2 FQNEAQ (reference sequence). The DNA of the CDR3 is TGTGCCAGCAGCGGGACTGAGTACAATGAGCAGTTCTTC. Amino acids: CASSGTEYNEQFF.

This clone turned up a few times. V is TRBV4-3 and J is TRBJ1-1; D not certain. V was pared by 0 bases and J by 3 bases, with 23 bases between. The germline V gene encodes CDR1 LGHNA and CDR2 YSLEER. The CDR3 covers 19 residues. CDR3 sequence reads: CASSQDYSDSSSRDTEAFF. The CDR3, as DNA: TGCGCCAGCAGCCAAGATTACTCTGACTCATCCTCCCGGGACACTGAAGCTTTCTTT.

This chain joins TRBV7-9 and TRBJ1-1, with D maybe TRBD1 (5 bases). Per germline, CDR1 SEHNR and CDR2 FQNEAQ (reference sequence). Trimming took off 5 bases at V and 4 bases at J, with 17 bases between the two ends. The CDR3 is 15 amino acids. CDR3 DNA: TGTGCCAGCAGCGAGATGACAGAATACGGCACTGAAGCTTTCTTT. Translation gives CASSEMTEYGTEAFF. Based on the CDR3 plus reference TRBV7-9 and TRBJ1-1, the full variable domain is DTGVSQNPRHKITKRGQNVTFRCDPISEHNRLYWYRQTLGQGPEFLTYFQNEAQLEKSRLLSDRFSAERPKGSFSTLEIQRTEQGDSAMYLCASSEMTEYGTEAFFGQGTRLTVV.

J is TRBJ2-7 and V is TRBV4-3, with D hard to call. Germline V gene lookup returns CDR1 LGHNA and CDR2 YSLEER. V dropped 1 base and J dropped 1 base, with 8 bases sitting between them. The CDR3 totals 14 residues. The CDR3 sequence is CASSQVDTSYEQYF. Written as DNA, the CDR3 is TGCGCCAGCAGCCAAGTTGACACTTCCTACGAGCAGTACTTC.

V usage is TRBV27 and J usage is TRBJ2-2; TRBD2 aligns across 7 bases. J lost 6 bases, V lost 2 bases, and 12 bases had no gene match. The CDR3 extends over 17 amino acids. Germline V gene data show CDR1 as MNHEY and CDR2 as SMNVEV (reference sequence). The CDR3 sequence: CASSLRFREESAGELFF. The CDR3 DNA reads TGTGCCAGCAGTTTAAGGTTTCGGGAGGAGAGTGCCGGGGAGCTGTTTTTT.

The chain is built from TRBV30 and TRBJ1-5; 10 nucleotides match TRBD1. The V segment lost 1 base and the J segment 4 bases; nucleotides outside the gene matches: 1. CDR1 and CDR2 from the germline V gene are GTSNPN and SVGIG (reference sequence). This CDR3 comprises 14 residues. The CDR3: CAWSGGQGNQPQHF. CDR3 nucleotide sequence: TGTGCCTGGAGTGGGGGACAGGGGAATCAGCCCCAGCATTTT.

This chain joins TRBV7-9 and TRBJ2-1, with D perhaps matching TRBD1 (5 bases). The CDR3 consists of 14 residues. The germline V and J ends were trimmed by 1 base and 8 bases, with 12 bases remaining between them. Germline-derived CDR1 and CDR2 are SEHNR and FQNEAQ (reference sequence). The CDR3 region is CASSLVAQGYEQFF. DNA for the CDR3: TGTGCCAGCAGCTTAGTGGCCCAGGGCTATGAGCAGTTCTTC.

CDR3 DNA sequence: TGCGCCAGCAGCCACATCACCGGGGGTTTAGAGTACAATGAGCAGTTCTTC. Residues: CASSHITGGLEYNEQFF. The V gene is TRBV4-3, the J gene TRBJ2-1; D is perhaps TRBD2 (6 bases). Between the trimmed V and J ends, which lost 3 bases and 4 bases, there was a span of 19 bases. There are 17 residues in the CDR3. CDR1 and CDR2 (germline): LGHNA, YSLEER.

The chain is built from TRBV6-6 and TRBJ2-5; TRBD1 might be the D (6 bases). This CDR3 region has 14 residues. The V gene lost 4 bases and the J gene lost 1 base, with 10 bases spanning the gap. Germline V gene lookup returns CDR1 MNHNY and CDR2 SVGAGI (reference sequence). In nucleotides, the CDR3 is TGTGCCAGCAGTTGGGACACCCTCCAAGAGACCCAGTACTTC. Translated, it gives CASSWDTLQETQYF.

V gene TRBV19 combines with J gene TRBJ2-7, with D possibly TRBD2 on 5 matching bases. Trimming left V 4 bases short and J 2 bases short, with 9 bases between. CDR1 is LNHDA, CDR2 SQIVND, per germline (reference sequence). This CDR3 is built from 13 residues. The CDR3, as DNA: TGTGCCAGTAGTACCGGAGGAACCTACGAGCAGTACTTC. Its translation is CASSTGGTYEQYF. The full variable domain, completed using reference TRBV19 and TRBJ2-7, is DGGITQSPKYLFRKEGQNVTLSCEQNLNHDAMYWYRQDPGQGLRLIYYSQIVNDFQKGDIAEGYSVSREKKESFPLTVTSAQKNPTAFYLCASSTGGTYEQYFGPGTRLTVT.

The V and J genes are TRBV9 and TRBJ1-6; 8 bases fit TRBD1. The CDR3 consists of 17 residues. Looked up from germline, CDR1 is SGDLS and CDR2 is YYNGEE. V was clipped by 0 bases and J by 7 bases; unmatched bases: 9. The CDR3 protein is CASSVAKGQDSNSPLHF. CDR3 coding DNA: TGTGCCAGCAGCGTAGCAAAGGGACAGGATTCCAATTCACCCCTCCACTTT.

The genes are TRBV6-5 and TRBJ2-1; weak D call: TRBD2 (7 bases). V was clipped by 10 bases and J by 7 bases, with 17 bases between them. This CDR3 contains 13 residues. From germline, CDR1 is MNHEY and CDR2 SVGAGI. The CDR3 loop is CATSRGGWNEQFF. The CDR3 DNA sequence: TGTGCCACCTCGAGGGGGGGGTGGAATGAGCAGTTCTTC.

The rearrangement joins TRBV6-5 to TRBJ2-3; D unclear. Trimming removed 6 bases at V and 0 bases at J, with 4 bases between. This CDR3 spans 12 amino acids. The germline gives CDR1 MNHEY, CDR2 SVGAGI. Here the CDR3 reads CASSGSTDTQYF. The DNA for the CDR3 is TGTGCCAGCAGCGGGAGCACAGATACGCAGTATTTT.

The CDR3 reads CASSSGTEDLYEQYF. CDR3 DNA sequence: TGTGCCAGCAGCTCCGGGACAGAGGATCTCTACGAGCAGTACTTC. V usage is TRBV11-3 and J usage is TRBJ2-7, with TRBD1 matching 7 bases. The V segment lost 4 bases and the J segment 3 bases; nucleotides outside the gene matches: 9. Germline CDR1 and CDR2: SGHNT and YENEEA. The CDR3 sequence is 15 residues long.